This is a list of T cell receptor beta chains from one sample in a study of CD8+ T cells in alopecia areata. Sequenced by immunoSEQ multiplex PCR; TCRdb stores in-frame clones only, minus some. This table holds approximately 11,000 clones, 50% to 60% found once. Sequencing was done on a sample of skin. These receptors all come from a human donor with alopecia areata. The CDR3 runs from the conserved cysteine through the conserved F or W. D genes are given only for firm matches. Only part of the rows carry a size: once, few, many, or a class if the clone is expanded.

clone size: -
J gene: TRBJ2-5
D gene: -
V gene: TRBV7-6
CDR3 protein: CASSLDGNSQETQYF
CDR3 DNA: TGTGCCAGCAGCTTAGACGGGAACTCCCAAGAGACCCAGTACTTC

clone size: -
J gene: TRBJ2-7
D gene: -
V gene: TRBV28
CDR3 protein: CASSFSDTYEQYF
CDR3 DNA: TGTGCCAGCAGTTTTTCGGATACCTACGAGCAGTACTTC

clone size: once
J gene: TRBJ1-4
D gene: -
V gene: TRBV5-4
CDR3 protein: CASSLMPSGNEKLFF
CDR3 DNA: TGTGCCAGCAGCTTGATGCCCTCTGGTAATGAAAAACTGTTTTTT

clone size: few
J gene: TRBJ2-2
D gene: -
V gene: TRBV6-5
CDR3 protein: CASSFNTGELFF
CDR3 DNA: TGTGCCAGCAGTTTTAACACCGGGGAGCTGTTTTTT

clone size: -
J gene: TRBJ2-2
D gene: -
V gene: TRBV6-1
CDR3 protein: CASSGLVVLGTGELFF
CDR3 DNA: TGTGCCAGCAGTGGTCTTGTAGTATTGGGCACCGGGGAGCTGTTTTTT

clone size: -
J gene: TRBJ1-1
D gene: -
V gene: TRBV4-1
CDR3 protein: CASSSLWGNSEAFF
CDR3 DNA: TGTGCCAGCAGTTCACTATGGGGGAACAGCGAAGCTTTCTTT

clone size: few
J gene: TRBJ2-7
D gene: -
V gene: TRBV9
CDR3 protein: CASSAGPGDTYEQYF
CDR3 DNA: TGTGCCAGCAGCGCTGGGCCAGGGGATACCTACGAGCAGTACTTC

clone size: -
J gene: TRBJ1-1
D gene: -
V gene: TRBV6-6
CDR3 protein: CASSYQGNTEAFF
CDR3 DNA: TGTGCCAGCAGTTACCAGGGGAACACTGAAGCTTTCTTT

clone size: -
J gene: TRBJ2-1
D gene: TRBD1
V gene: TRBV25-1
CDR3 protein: CASSRGQGSYNEQFF
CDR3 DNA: TGTGCCAGCAGCCGCGGACAGGGCTCCTACAATGAGCAGTTCTTC

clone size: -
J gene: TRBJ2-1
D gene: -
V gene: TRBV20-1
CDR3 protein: CSARGPSQQFF
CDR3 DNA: TGCAGTGCTAGAGGTCCCAGCCAGCAGTTCTTC

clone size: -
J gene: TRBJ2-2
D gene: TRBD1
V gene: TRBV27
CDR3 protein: CASSYRGDTGELFF
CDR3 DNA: TGTGCCAGCAGTTACAGGGGGGACACCGGGGAGCTGTTTTTT

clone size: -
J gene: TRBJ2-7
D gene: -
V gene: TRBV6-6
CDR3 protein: CASSYASYEQYF
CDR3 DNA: TGTGCCAGCAGTTATGCCTCCTACGAGCAGTACTTC

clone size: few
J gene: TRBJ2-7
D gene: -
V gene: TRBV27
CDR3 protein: CASGVGHYYEQYF
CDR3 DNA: TGTGCCAGCGGCGTGGGACACTACTACGAGCAGTACTTC

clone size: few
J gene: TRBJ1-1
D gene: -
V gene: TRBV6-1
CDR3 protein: CASSYWHNTEAFF
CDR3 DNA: TGTGCCAGCAGTTATTGGCACAACACTGAAGCTTTCTTT

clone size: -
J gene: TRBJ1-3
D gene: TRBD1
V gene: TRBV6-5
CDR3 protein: CASSYDRGRNTIYF
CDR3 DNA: TGTGCCAGCAGTTACGACAGGGGGCGGAACACCATATATTTT

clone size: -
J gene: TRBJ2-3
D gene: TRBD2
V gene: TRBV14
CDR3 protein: CASSHIAGTTDTQYF
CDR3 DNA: TGTGCCAGCAGCCATATAGCGGGGACCACAGATACGCAGTATTTT

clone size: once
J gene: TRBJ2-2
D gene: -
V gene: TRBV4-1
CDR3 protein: CASSSLDLVNTGELFF
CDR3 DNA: TGCGCCAGCAGCTCTTTGGACTTGGTCAACACCGGGGAGCTGTTTTTT

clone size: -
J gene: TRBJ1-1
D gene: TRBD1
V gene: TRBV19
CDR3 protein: CASSLPGGLVDTEAFF
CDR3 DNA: TGTGCCAGTAGTTTGCCAGGGGGCCTGGTCGACACTGAAGCTTTCTTT

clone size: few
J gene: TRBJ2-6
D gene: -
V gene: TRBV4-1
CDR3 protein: CASSQDWGAWANVLTF
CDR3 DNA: TGCGCCAGCAGCCAAGACTGGGGGGCTTGGGCCAACGTCCTGACTTTC

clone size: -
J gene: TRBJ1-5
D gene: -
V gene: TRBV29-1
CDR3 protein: CSVVITNQPQHF
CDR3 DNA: TGCAGCGTTGTGATTACCAATCAGCCCCAGCATTTT

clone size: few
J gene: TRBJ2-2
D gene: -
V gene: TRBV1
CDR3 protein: CTSSQDSEDTGELFF
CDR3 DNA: TGCACCAGCAGCCAAGATAGCGAGGACACCGGGGAGCTGTTTTTT

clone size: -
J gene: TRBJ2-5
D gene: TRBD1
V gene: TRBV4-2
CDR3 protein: CASSQRGYRGQETQYF
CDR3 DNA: TGTGCCAGCAGCCAAAGAGGGTACAGGGGCCAAGAGACCCAGTACTTC

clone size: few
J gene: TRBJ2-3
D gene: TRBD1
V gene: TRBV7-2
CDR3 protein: CASSLDGTGIDTQYF
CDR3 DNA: TGTGCCAGCAGCTTAGACGGGACAGGGATAGATACGCAGTATTTT

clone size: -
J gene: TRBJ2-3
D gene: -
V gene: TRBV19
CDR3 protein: CASSNRDTQYF
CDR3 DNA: TGTGCCAGTAGTAATCGAGATACGCAGTATTTT

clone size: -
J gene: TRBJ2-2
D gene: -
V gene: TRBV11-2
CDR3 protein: CASSLEGGLDTGELFF
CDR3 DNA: TGTGCCAGCAGCTTAGAGGGGGGGCTAGACACCGGGGAGCTGTTTTTT

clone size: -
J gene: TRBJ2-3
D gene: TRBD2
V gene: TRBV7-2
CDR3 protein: CASSLQAGGRTDTQYF
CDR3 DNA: TGTGCCAGCAGCCTACAAGCGGGGGGTAGAACAGATACGCAGTATTTT

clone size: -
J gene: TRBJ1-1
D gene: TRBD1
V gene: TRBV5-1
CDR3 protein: CASSLGAGGLNTEAFF
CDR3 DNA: TGCGCCAGCAGCTTGGGGGCAGGGGGTCTTAACACTGAAGCTTTCTTT

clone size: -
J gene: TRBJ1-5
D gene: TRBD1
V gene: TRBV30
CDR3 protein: CAWSPGRTGLYSNQPQHF
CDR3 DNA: TGTGCCTGGAGTCCGGGGAGGACAGGACTATATAGCAATCAGCCCCAGCATTTT

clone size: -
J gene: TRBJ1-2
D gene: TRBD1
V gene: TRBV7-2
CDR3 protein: CASSFRETGVDYGYTF
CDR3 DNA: TGTGCCAGCAGCTTTAGGGAGACAGGGGTTGACTATGGCTACACCTTC

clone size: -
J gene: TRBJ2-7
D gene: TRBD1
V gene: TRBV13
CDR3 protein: CASSLAGGEQYF
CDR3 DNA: TGTGCCAGCAGCTTAGCAGGGGGCGAGCAGTACTTC

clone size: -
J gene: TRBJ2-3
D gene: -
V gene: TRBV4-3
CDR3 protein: CASSQDISSGGTDTQYF
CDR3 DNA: TGCGCCAGCAGCCAAGATATCTCCAGCGGAGGCACAGATACGCAGTATTTT

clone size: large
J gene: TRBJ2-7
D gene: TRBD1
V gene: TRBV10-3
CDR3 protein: CAISPGQGTISSYEQYF
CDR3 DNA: TGTGCCATCAGCCCGGGACAGGGGACTATAAGCTCCTACGAGCAGTACTTC

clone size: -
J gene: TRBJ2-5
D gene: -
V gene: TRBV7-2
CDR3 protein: CASSLDGGQTQYF
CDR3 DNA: TGTGCCAGCAGCTTAGATGGGGGTCAGACCCAGTACTTC

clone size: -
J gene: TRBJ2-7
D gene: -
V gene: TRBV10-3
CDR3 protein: CAISVDSRYEQYF
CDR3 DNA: TGTGCCATCAGTGTGGACAGCCGCTACGAGCAGTACTTC

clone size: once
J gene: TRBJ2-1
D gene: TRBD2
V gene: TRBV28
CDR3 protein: CASSQSTSGGRNEQFF
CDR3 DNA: TGTGCCAGCAGTCAAAGTACTAGCGGGGGCCGCAATGAGCAGTTCTTC

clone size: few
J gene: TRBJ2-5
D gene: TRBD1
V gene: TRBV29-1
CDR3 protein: CSVSTYRDRGETQYF
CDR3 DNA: TGCAGCGTATCAACATACCGGGACAGAGGAGAGACCCAGTACTTC

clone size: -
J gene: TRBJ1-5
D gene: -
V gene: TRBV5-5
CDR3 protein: CASSEPYSEGNQPQHF
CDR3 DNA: TGTGCCAGCAGCGAACCTTATAGTGAGGGCAATCAGCCCCAGCATTTT

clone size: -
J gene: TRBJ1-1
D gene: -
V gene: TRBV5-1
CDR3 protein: CASSLKLNTEAFF
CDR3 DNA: TGCGCCAGCAGCCTGAAATTGAACACTGAAGCTTTCTTT

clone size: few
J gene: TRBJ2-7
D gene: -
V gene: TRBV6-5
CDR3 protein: CASSYSQTHSYEQYF
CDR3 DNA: TGTGCCAGCAGTTACTCACAGACCCACTCCTACGAGCAGTACTTC

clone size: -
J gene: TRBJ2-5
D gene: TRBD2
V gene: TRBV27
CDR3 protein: CASSYSIERGMQETQYF
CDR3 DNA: TGTGCCAGCAGTTACTCGATCGAGCGGGGGATGCAAGAGACCCAGTACTTC

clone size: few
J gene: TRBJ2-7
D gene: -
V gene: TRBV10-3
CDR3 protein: CAISAQTGAYEQYF
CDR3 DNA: TGTGCCATCAGTGCTCAGACAGGAGCCTACGAGCAGTACTTC

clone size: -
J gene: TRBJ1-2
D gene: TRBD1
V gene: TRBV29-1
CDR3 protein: CSVASIQGTDDYGYTF
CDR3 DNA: TGCAGCGTCGCCTCAATACAGGGGACTGATGACTATGGCTACACCTTC

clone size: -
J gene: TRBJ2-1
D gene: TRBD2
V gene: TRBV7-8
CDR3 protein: CASSAKARLAGYNEQFF
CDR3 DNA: TGTGCCAGCAGCGCAAAGGCACGTCTAGCGGGCTACAATGAGCAGTTCTTC

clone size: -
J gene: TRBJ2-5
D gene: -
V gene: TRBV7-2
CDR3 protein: CASSLVYGETQYF
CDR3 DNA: TGTGCCAGCAGCTTAGTTTACGGGGAGACCCAGTACTTC

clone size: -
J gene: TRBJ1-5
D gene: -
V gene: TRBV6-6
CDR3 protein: CASSYRVADQPQHF
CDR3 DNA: TGTGCCAGCAGTTACAGGGTTGCGGATCAGCCCCAGCATTTT

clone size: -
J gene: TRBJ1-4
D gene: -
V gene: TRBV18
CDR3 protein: CASSPDVGSLNEKLFF
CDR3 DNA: TGTGCCAGCTCACCGGATGTCGGCAGCCTCAATGAAAAACTGTTTTTT

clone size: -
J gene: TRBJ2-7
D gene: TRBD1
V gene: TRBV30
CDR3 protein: CAWSSLLRGQGVYEQYF
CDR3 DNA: TGTGCCTGGAGTTCCTTACTACGGGGACAGGGTGTGTACGAGCAGTACTTC

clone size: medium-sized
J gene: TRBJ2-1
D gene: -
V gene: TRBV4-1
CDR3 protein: CASSQEVTQFF
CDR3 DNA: TGCGCCAGCAGCCAAGAGGTTACTCAGTTCTTC

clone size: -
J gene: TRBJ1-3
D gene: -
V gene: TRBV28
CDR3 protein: CASSLLGANYYFSGNTIYF
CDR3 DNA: TGTGCCAGCAGTTTGTTAGGTGCCAATTACTACTTCTCTGGAAACACCATATATTTT

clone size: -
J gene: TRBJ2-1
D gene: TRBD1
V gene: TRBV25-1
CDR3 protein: CASSGWDSRSYNEQFF
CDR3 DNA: TGTGCCAGCAGTGGCTGGGACAGCCGCTCCTACAATGAGCAGTTCTTC

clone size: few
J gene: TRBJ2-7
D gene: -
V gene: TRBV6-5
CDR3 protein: CASSYSGVNEQYF
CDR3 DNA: TGTGCCAGCAGTTACTCGGGCGTCAACGAGCAGTACTTC

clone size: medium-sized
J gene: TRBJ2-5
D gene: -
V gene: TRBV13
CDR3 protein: CASSHRDHSETQYF
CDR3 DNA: TGTGCCAGCAGCCACCGGGACCACTCGGAGACCCAGTACTTC

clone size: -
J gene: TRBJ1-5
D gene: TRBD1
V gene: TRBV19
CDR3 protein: CASSDRGHQPQHF
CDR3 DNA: TGTGCCAGCAGCGACAGGGGCCATCAGCCCCAGCATTTT

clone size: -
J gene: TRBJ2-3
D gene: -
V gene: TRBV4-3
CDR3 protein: CASSQDLGSTDTQYF
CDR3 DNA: TGCGCCAGCAGCCAAGATCTGGGGAGCACAGATACGCAGTATTTC